Listed below are T cell receptor beta chains from one sample, sequenced in a study of shared clonotypes between healthy human individuals. The repertoire was sequenced with immunoSEQ multiplex PCR; TCRdb's copy has only in-frame clones and lacks some. The sample lists roughly 570,000 clones, nearly 98% occurring once. Sequencing was performed on naive CD8+ T cells sorted from blood. The receptors here all came from a man aged 25 to 40 in good health. Each CDR3 is given with its conserved first and last residue. The D gene is left open where the match is weak. Not every row has a clone size; where given, it reads once, few, many or a size class.

clone_size,v_call,j_call,d_call,cdr3_aa,cdr3_nt
-,TRBV5-1,TRBJ2-1,TRBD2,CASSLGLAGSIEQFF,TGCGCCAGCAGCTTAGGACTAGCGGGGTCTATTGAGCAGTTCTTC
-,TRBV29-1,TRBJ1-2,-,CSVEDPGPAGGYTF,TGCAGCGTTGAAGATCCGGGTCCGGCGGGGGGCTACACCTTC
-,TRBV11-3,TRBJ2-1,-,CASSLGGDPNEQFF,TGTGCCAGCAGCTTAGGAGGCGACCCCAATGAGCAGTTCTTC
-,TRBV29-1,TRBJ2-5,-,CSVEEDTETQYF,TGCAGCGTTGAAGAAGATACGGAGACCCAGTACTTC
-,TRBV6-6,TRBJ2-4,-,CASSRQLAKNIQYF,TGTGCCAGCAGCCGACAGTTAGCCAAAAACATTCAGTACTTC
-,TRBV6-6,TRBJ2-7,TRBD2,CASRAGGPVYEQYF,TGTGCCAGCAGGGCGGGAGGGCCCGTCTACGAGCAGTACTTC
-,TRBV7-9,TRBJ1-1,-,CASSEGGGPKAFF,TGTGCCAGCAGCGAAGGAGGGGGGCCTAAAGCTTTCTTT
-,TRBV7-9,TRBJ2-1,-,CASGGPVDYNEQFF,TGTGCCAGCGGAGGGCCCGTTGACTACAATGAGCAGTTCTTC
-,TRBV5-5,TRBJ1-1,-,CASSYLRRGDTEAFF,TGTGCCAGCAGCTACCTCCGGCGGGGCGACACTGAAGCTTTCTTT
-,TRBV10-3,TRBJ2-7,-,CAISEPGERGDEQYF,TGTGCCATCAGTGAGCCCGGGGAGAGGGGGGACGAGCAGTACTTC
-,TRBV13,TRBJ1-4,TRBD1,CASSLAGTAIQKLFF,TGTGCCAGCAGCCTCGCCGGGACAGCGATTCAAAAACTGTTTTTT
-,TRBV27,TRBJ1-1,-,CASSLSTGGGDTEAFF,TGTGCCAGCAGTTTATCGACTGGAGGGGGAGACACTGAAGCTTTCTTT
-,TRBV7-8,TRBJ2-1,-,CASSSRRSSYNEQFF,TGTGCCAGCAGCTCGCGGAGGAGCTCCTACAATGAGCAGTTCTTC
-,TRBV19,TRBJ2-1,TRBD2,CASSIDGGLAGGQFYNEQFF,TGTGCCAGTAGTATAGATGGGGGCTTAGCGGGAGGGCAGTTCTACAATGAGCAGTTCTTC
-,TRBV4-3,TRBJ2-1,-,CASSFRGAPYNEQFF,TGCGCCAGCAGCTTCCGTGGCGCCCCCTACAATGAGCAGTTCTTC
-,TRBV27,TRBJ2-1,-,CASSFGAGWKNEQFF,TGTGCCAGCAGTTTCGGGGCAGGGTGGAAAAATGAGCAGTTCTTC
once,TRBV5-8,TRBJ1-1,-,CASSLGAPWHTEAFF,TGTGCCAGCAGCTTGGGTGCCCCATGGCACACTGAAGCTTTCTTT
-,TRBV27,TRBJ2-7,TRBD2,CASSSPAGGGRSHEQYF,TGTGCCAGCAGTTCTCCGGCTGGTGGCGGGAGGTCCCACGAGCAGTACTTC
-,TRBV7-8,TRBJ1-2,-,CASSSSATGSNGYTF,TGTGCCAGCAGCTCCTCCGCGACGGGGAGCAATGGCTACACCTTC
once,TRBV10-3,TRBJ2-7,-,CAISESQNSYEQYF,TGTGCCATCAGTGAGTCCCAAAACTCCTACGAGCAGTACTTC
-,TRBV5-6,TRBJ2-1,-,CASSLGSDNEQFF,TGTGCCAGCAGCTTGGGCAGTGACAATGAGCAGTTCTTC
-,TRBV4-1,TRBJ1-1,-,CASSQGGAEAFF,TGCGCCAGCAGCCAAGGAGGGGCTGAAGCTTTCTTT
-,TRBV7-8,TRBJ1-2,-,CASSLGQFGYTF,TGTGCCAGCAGCTTAGGGCAGTTTGGCTACACCTTC
-,TRBV19,TRBJ1-2,-,CASSIAGNYGYTF,TGTGCCAGTAGTATCGCAGGGAACTATGGCTACACCTTC
-,TRBV7-9,TRBJ2-7,-,CASSLAMSFGEQYF,TGTGCCAGCAGCTTAGCTATGTCTTTTGGCGAGCAGTACTTC
-,TRBV27,TRBJ2-1,-,CASFDGAWGKQFF,TGTGCCAGCTTCGACGGCGCGTGGGGGAAGCAGTTCTTC
-,TRBV29-1,TRBJ2-7,TRBD1,CSVEIPNWTGRDEQYF,TGCAGCGTTGAAATCCCAAATTGGACAGGACGCGACGAGCAGTACTTC
-,TRBV29-1,TRBJ2-1,-,CSVAGSYPSYNEQFF,TGCAGCGTCGCAGGATCCTACCCCTCCTACAATGAGCAGTTCTTC
-,TRBV11-2,TRBJ1-4,-,CASSLDPAGTREEKLFF,TGTGCCAGCAGCTTAGACCCTGCAGGGACACGGGAAGAAAAACTGTTTTTT
-,TRBV6-6,TRBJ1-2,-,CASLDHVNGDGYTF,TGTGCCTCCCTGGACCACGTAAACGGGGATGGCTACACCTTC
-,TRBV7-8,TRBJ2-7,TRBD2,CASSLEFSGEVAGEEGEQYF,TGTGCCAGCAGCTTAGAATTCTCCGGGGAAGTAGCGGGAGAAGAAGGCGAGCAGTACTTC
-,TRBV14,TRBJ2-7,-,CASSRFLQGRGIYEQYF,TGTGCCAGCAGCCGTTTTCTCCAGGGGAGAGGGATCTACGAGCAGTACTTC
-,TRBV30,TRBJ1-4,-,CAWSGPGPLNEKLFF,TGTGCCTGGAGCGGGCCGGGACCGTTGAATGAAAAACTGTTTTTT
-,TRBV19,TRBJ2-1,TRBD1,CASSWDRGSGTSFNEQFF,TGTGCCAGTAGTTGGGACAGGGGCAGCGGAACTAGCTTCAATGAGCAGTTCTTC
-,TRBV7-9,TRBJ1-1,-,CASSPTRKPEAFF,TGTGCCAGCAGCCCGACTCGGAAGCCTGAAGCTTTCTTT
-,TRBV27,TRBJ1-5,TRBD1,CASSPTGTGFSSGNQPQHF,TGTGCCAGCAGTCCAACCGGGACAGGGTTTTCAAGCGGCAATCAGCCCCAGCATTTT
once,TRBV28,TRBJ1-4,-,CASSFLGTTNEKLFF,TGTGCCAGCAGTTTTTTGGGGACAACTAATGAAAAACTGTTTTTT
-,TRBV28,TRBJ1-1,-,CASSFPGVYTEAFF,TGTGCCAGCAGTTTTCCAGGAGTGTACACTGAAGCTTTCTTT
-,TRBV4-1,TRBJ2-3,-,CASSPPPGTDTQYF,TGCGCCAGCAGCCCCCCTCCTGGCACAGATACGCAGTATTTT
-,TRBV7-2,TRBJ1-4,-,CASSAGQIEGEKLFF,TGTGCCAGCAGCGCGGGACAAATCGAAGGGGAAAAACTGTTTTTT
-,TRBV11-2,TRBJ2-7,-,CASSLAGIHYEQYF,TGTGCCAGCAGCTTAGCAGGCATTCACTACGAGCAGTACTTC
-,TRBV28,TRBJ2-7,-,CASSLRGDEQYF,TGTGCCAGCAGTTTACGCGGGGACGAGCAGTACTTC
-,TRBV9,TRBJ2-5,-,CASSVGETTRGETQYF,TGTGCCAGCAGCGTAGGGGAGACTACCCGGGGTGAGACCCAGTACTTC
-,TRBV7-9,TRBJ2-7,TRBD1,CASSGDRVLSVVYEQYF,TGTGCCAGCAGCGGGGACAGGGTCCTTTCGGTAGTCTACGAGCAGTACTTC
-,TRBV27,TRBJ1-5,-,CASSLSVVQPQHF,TGTGCCAGCAGTTTATCTGTTGTGCAGCCCCAGCATTTT
-,TRBV11-2,TRBJ2-5,-,CASSLQETQYF,TGTGCCAGCAGCCTCCAGGAGACCCAGTACTTC
-,TRBV7-6,TRBJ2-7,TRBD2,CASSRPGTSNDEQYF,TGTGCCAGCAGCCGACCCGGGACTAGCAATGACGAGCAGTACTTC
-,TRBV5-5,TRBJ2-2,TRBD1,CASSIPGDSAGELFF,TGTGCCAGCAGCATTCCCGGGGACAGCGCCGGGGAGCTGTTTTTT
-,TRBV27,TRBJ1-5,TRBD1,CASSQGAWGNQPQHF,TGTGCCAGCAGTCAGGGGGCATGGGGCAATCAGCCCCAGCATTTT
-,TRBV2,TRBJ1-1,-,CASLDGGGNTEAFF,TGTGCCAGCCTGGACGGAGGGGGGAACACTGAAGCTTTCTTT
-,TRBV27,TRBJ2-7,-,CASSPGTFYEQYF,TGTGCCAGCAGTCCGGGAACCTTCTACGAGCAGTACTTC
-,TRBV30,TRBJ2-7,-,CAWKVPFAYEQYF,TGTGCCTGGAAAGTACCATTTGCGTACGAGCAGTACTTC